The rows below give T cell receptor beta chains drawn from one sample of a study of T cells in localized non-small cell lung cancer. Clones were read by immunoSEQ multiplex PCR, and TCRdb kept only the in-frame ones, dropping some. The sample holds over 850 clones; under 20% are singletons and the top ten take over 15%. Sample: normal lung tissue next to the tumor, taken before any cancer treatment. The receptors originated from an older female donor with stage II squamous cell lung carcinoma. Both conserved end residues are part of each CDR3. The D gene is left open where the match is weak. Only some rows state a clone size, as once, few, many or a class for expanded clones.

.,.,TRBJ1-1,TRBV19,CASSLTENTEAFF,TGTGCCAGTAGTTTAACAGAGAACACTGAAGCTTTCTTT
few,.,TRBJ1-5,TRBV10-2,CASSKGTDQPQHF,TGCGCCAGCAGTAAGGGGACGGATCAGCCCCAGCATTTT
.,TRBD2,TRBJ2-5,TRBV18,CASSPGWTSGTQETQYF,TGTGCCAGCTCCCCAGGGTGGACTAGCGGGACCCAAGAGACCCAGTACTTC
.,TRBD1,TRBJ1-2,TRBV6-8,CASSYQGANYGYTF,TGTGCCAGCAGTTACCAGGGGGCTAACTATGGCTACACCTTC
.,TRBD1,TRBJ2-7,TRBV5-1,CASSLVPGQISYEQYF,TGCGCCAGCAGCTTGGTTCCGGGACAGATCTCCTACGAGCAGTACTTC
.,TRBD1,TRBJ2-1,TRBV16,CASSPGGSQDEQFF,TGTGCCAGCAGCCCAGGGGGATCTCAGGATGAGCAGTTCTTC
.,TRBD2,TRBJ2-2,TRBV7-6,CASGGEANTGELFF,TGTGCCAGCGGGGGGGAGGCGAACACCGGGGAGCTGTTTTTT
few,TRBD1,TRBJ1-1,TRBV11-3,CASSLVAGTGNEAFF,TGTGCCAGCAGCTTAGTGGCCGGGACAGGGAATGAAGCTTTCTTT
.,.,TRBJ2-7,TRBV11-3,CASSLRWDGNYEQYF,TGTGCCAGCAGCCTCAGATGGGACGGCAACTACGAGCAGTACTTC
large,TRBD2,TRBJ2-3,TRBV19,CASGAGGPDTQYF,TGTGCCAGTGGGGCGGGAGGGCCAGATACGCAGTATTTT
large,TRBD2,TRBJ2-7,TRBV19,CASMQGTSATYEQYF,TGTGCCAGTATGCAGGGGACTAGCGCCACCTACGAGCAGTACTTC
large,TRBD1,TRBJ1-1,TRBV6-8,CASSLGQGGATEAFF,TGTGCCAGCAGTTTAGGACAGGGAGGGGCGACTGAAGCTTTCTTT
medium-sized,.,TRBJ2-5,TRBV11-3,CASNKGGNLQETQYF,TGTGCCAGCAACAAAGGCGGTAACTTACAAGAGACCCAGTACTTC
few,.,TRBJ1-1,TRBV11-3,CASSPRGGGTEAFF,TGTGCCAGCAGCCCCCGGGGGGGCGGCACTGAAGCTTTCTTT
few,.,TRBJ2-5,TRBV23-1,CASSQKFGLQETQYF,TGCGCCAGCAGTCAAAAGTTCGGATTACAAGAGACCCAGTACTTC
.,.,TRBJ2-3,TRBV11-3,CASSLAVLTDTQYF,TGTGCCAGCAGCTTGGCCGTTCTGACAGATACGCAGTATTTT
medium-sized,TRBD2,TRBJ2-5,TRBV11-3,CASSPGGEYPPERETQYF,TGTGCCAGCAGCCCCGGGGGGGAATATCCCCCTGAGAGGGAGACCCAGTACTTC
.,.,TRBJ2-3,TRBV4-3,CASSQASRSTDTQYF,TGCGCCAGCAGCCAAGCTAGCCGTAGCACAGATACGCAGTATTTT
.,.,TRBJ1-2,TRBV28,CASSLGTKLGGYTF,TGTGCCAGCAGTTTGGGCACTAAGTTGGGTGGCTACACCTTC
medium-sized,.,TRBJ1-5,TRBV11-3,CASSLELGWRQDSNQPQHF,TGTGCCAGCAGCTTAGAGCTAGGGTGGCGGCAGGATAGCAATCAGCCCCAGCATTTT
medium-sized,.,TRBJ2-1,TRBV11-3,CASSLKGSHNEQFF,TGTGCCAGCAGCTTAAAGGGCAGTCACAATGAGCAGTTCTTC
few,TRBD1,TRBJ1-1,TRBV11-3,CASSLTPGGRNTEAFF,TGTGCCAGCAGCTTAACGCCAGGGGGCCGGAACACTGAAGCTTTCTTT
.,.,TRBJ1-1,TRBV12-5,CACRGDTEAFF,TGTGCCTGTCGGGGCGACACTGAAGCTTTCTTT
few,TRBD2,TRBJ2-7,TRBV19,CASSQGLAGAGEQYF,TGTGCCAGTAGTCAAGGACTAGCGGGAGCTGGCGAGCAGTACTTC
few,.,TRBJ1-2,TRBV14,CASSQGGTQGGYTF,TGTGCCAGCAGCCAAGGGGGGACACAGGGTGGCTACACCTTC
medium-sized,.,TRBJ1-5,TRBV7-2,CASSLGGTQPQHF,TGTGCCAGCAGCTTAGGGGGGACTCAGCCCCAGCATTTT
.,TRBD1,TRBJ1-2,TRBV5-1,CASSNPTGTGGYTF,TGCGCCAGCAGCAACCCGACAGGGACGGGTGGCTACACCTTC
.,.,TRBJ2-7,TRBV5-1,CASARREGGSYEQYF,TGCGCCAGCGCCAGGCGGGAAGGGGGCTCCTACGAGCAGTACTTC
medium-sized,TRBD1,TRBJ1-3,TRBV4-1,CASSQDLGQGGNTIYF,TGCGCCAGCAGCCAAGATCTGGGACAGGGAGGAAACACCATATATTTT
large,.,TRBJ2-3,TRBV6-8,CASKTPRDTQYF,TGTGCCAGCAAAACACCCAGGGATACGCAGTATTTT
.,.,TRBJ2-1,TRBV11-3,CASSLETSFNEQFF,TGTGCCAGCAGCCTAGAGACTAGTTTCAATGAGCAGTTCTTC
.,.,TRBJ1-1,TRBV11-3,CASSRDKGNTEAFF,TGTGCCAGCAGCAGGGACAAGGGGAACACTGAAGCTTTCTTT
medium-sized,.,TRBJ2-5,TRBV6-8,CASNARGETQYF,TGTGCCAGCAACGCCCGCGGAGAGACCCAGTACTTC
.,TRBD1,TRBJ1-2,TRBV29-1,CSVEPVRDRGHGYTF,TGCAGCGTTGAACCCGTTCGGGACAGGGGGCATGGCTACACCTTC
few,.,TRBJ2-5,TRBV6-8,CASSPESAETQYF,TGTGCCAGCAGTCCCGAGTCGGCAGAGACCCAGTACTTC
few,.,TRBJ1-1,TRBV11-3,CASSRTRENTEAFF,TGTGCCAGCAGCAGAACACGGGAGAACACTGAAGCTTTCTTT
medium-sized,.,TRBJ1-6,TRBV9,CASSVEGGLNSPLHF,TGTGCCAGCAGCGTCGAGGGAGGTCTTAATTCACCCCTCCACTTT
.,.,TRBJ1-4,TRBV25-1,CASSEAGSGEKLFF,TGTGCCAGCAGTGAAGCGGGATCAGGGGAAAAACTGTTTTTT
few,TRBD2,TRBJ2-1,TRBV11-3,CASSLGGRTSVYNEQFF,TGTGCCAGCAGCTTAGGAGGGAGGACTAGCGTCTACAATGAGCAGTTCTTC
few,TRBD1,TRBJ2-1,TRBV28,CASSSPGQGEHEQFF,TGTGCCAGCAGTTCCCCGGGACAGGGAGAACATGAGCAGTTCTTC
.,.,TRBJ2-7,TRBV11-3,CASSLGQGAYEQYF,TGTGCCAGCAGCTTAGGCCAGGGAGCCTACGAGCAGTACTTC
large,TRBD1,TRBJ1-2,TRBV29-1,CSVVPGQGGGGYTF,TGCAGCGTTGTCCCGGGACAGGGAGGCGGAGGCTACACCTTC
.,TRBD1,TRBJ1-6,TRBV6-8,CASRAGTGGRPNNSPLHF,TGTGCCAGCAGAGCCGGGACAGGCGGGCGACCAAATAATTCACCCCTCCACTTT
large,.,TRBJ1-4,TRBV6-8,CASSGPREKLFF,TGTGCCAGCAGTGGACCCCGGGAAAAACTGTTTTTT
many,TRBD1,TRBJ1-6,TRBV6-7,CASSKGTGNSPLHF,TGTGCCAGCAGCAAAGGGACAGGGAACTCACCCCTCCACTTT
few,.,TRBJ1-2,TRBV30,CAWRNERFRDGYTF,TGTGCCTGGAGGAATGAAAGGTTCAGAGATGGCTACACCTTC
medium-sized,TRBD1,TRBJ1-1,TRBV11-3,CASSNRQGMNTEAFF,TGTGCCAGCAGCAACAGACAGGGCATGAACACTGAAGCTTTCTTT